Many counts were recorded for the clone carrying this TCR beta chain. The sample comes from a study of human T cells and chemical hapten exposure. Overall study context: Sensitization applied 2% DPC to roughly 2 cm by roughly 2 cm of upper inner arm skin. Small discrepancies in pooled library volume mainly accounted for the varying TCR yields per sample.

The V end lost 6 bases, the J end lost 0 bases, and 9 bases lay between the germline ends. This CDR3 spans 14 amino acids. Germline V gene lookup returns CDR1 DFQATT and CDR2 SNEGSKA (reference sequence). Stated time point: patch test 1, 2 weeks after DPC sensitization. The treatment here: therapeutic diphenylcyclopropenone sensitization with weekly scalp DPC. A single record per CDR3 protein comes from TCRdb applying MiXCR to the RACE reads. The sample lists about 82,000 distinct CDR3 sequences, about 10% seen once, with 4% to 5.5% in the top ten. Sequencing used whole blood, obtained in connection with sensitization to the hapten diphenylcyclopropenone (DPC). This clonotype was sampled from a woman between 45 and 65 years old with alopecia areata. Some clones in this sample may be carry-over from other donors' samples. This chain connects TRBV20-1 to TRBJ1-6, with D unresolved. The CDR3 spells CSAPESSYNSPLHF. In nucleotides, the CDR3 is TGCAGTGCCCCCGAGAGCTCCTATAATTCACCCCTCCACTTT.